What follows are 14 T cell receptor beta chains derived from one specimen sequenced in a study of T cells in Graves' hyperthyroidism and ophthalmopathy. The source material, RNA transcripts, was used to amplify TCR beta CDR3 regions. A first-round RT-PCR of the TCR CDR3 used the HTBI primer set. TCRdb re-derived calls from the multiplex PCR reads in MiXCR, one entry per CDR3 protein. The table includes fewer than 400,000 distinct CDR3 sequences, roughly 17% detected once. The sequencing sample was made of blood. These receptors were obtained from a man aged 25-45 years with Graves' hyperthyroidism.

The chain links TRBV5-6 to TRBJ2-2; D gene ambiguous. There are 14 residues in the CDR3. Trimming removed 4 bases from V and 0 bases from J, with 7 bases in between. Per the germline V gene, CDR1 is SGHDT and CDR2 is YYEEEE. CDR3 loop: CASSRNSNTGELFF. CDR3 coding DNA: TGTGCCAGCAGCAGGAATTCGAACACCGGGGAGCTGTTTTTT.

This clonotype was detected many times. The chain is built from TRBV2 and TRBJ2-3; a weak D match, TRBD2 (5 bases). The CDR3 is 15 residues long. The germline V gene has CDR1 SNHLY and CDR2 FYNNEI. V was trimmed by 6 bases and J by 4 bases, leaving 17 bases between them. The CDR3 bases are TGTGCCAGCAGATGGGCGGGTAACGAGGCAGATACGCAGTATTTT. Translated, it gives CASRWAGNEADTQYF. The full variable domain, its missing parts supplied by reference TRBV2 and TRBJ2-3, is EPEVTQTPSHQVTQMGQEVILRCVPISNHLYFYWYRQILGQKVEFLVSFYNNEISEKSEIFDDQFSVERPDGSNFTLKIRSTKLEDSAMYFCASRWAGNEADTQYFGPGTRLTVL.

This clonotype was recorded a few times. The genes are TRBV5-1 and TRBJ1-6, with D perhaps TRBD1 (6 bases). Germline values: CDR1 SGHRS, CDR2 YFSETQ. Trimming left V 1 base short and J 6 bases short, with 17 bases between. The CDR3 is made up of 17 amino acids. In DNA, the CDR3 is TGCGCCAGCAGCTTGACTGGACAGCGAGATTTTAATTCACCCCTCCACTTT. Its protein product is CASSLTGQRDFNSPLHF.

The V call is TRBV7-8, the J call TRBJ2-4; D is unclear. The germline V gene has CDR1 SGHVS and CDR2 FQNEAQ. The V end lost 4 bases, the J end lost 3 bases, and 13 bases lay between the germline ends. This CDR3 has 15 amino acids. CDR3 sequence: CASSSDPDVKNIQYF. CDR3 DNA sequence: TGTGCCAGCAGCTCGGACCCCGACGTCAAAAACATTCAGTACTTC. Drawing the rest from reference TRBV7-8 and TRBJ2-4, the complete variable domain is GAGVSQSPRYKVAKRGQDVALRCDPISGHVSLFWYQQALGQGPEFLTYFQNEAQLDKSGLPSDRFFAERPEGSVSTLKIQRTQQEDSAVYLCASSSDPDVKNIQYFGAGTRLSVL.

This clonotype turned up a few times. The chain recombines TRBV2 with TRBJ2-4; 7 nucleotides match TRBD2. The CDR3 loop spans 18 amino acids. With V trimmed by 6 bases and J by 0 bases, 14 bases remained unmatched. Germline V lookup: CDR1 SNHLY, CDR2 FYNNEI. CDR3 in DNA: TGTGCCAGCAGGTTCAGGGTAGGACTAGAGGTAGCCAAAAACATTCAGTACTTC. This gives the protein CASRFRVGLEVAKNIQYF.

About this clonotype: Given a much more abundant clone one base away, this may be a read error. The CDR3 DNA follows: TGCGCCAGCAGCTTGGCCTTTGTCTATGGCTTCACCTTC. Its translation is CASSLAFVYGFTF. This rearrangement joins TRBV5-1 to TRBJ1-2, with unresolved D. In germline, CDR1 is SGHRS, CDR2 YFSETQ. The CDR3 is 13 amino acids.

V usage is TRBV30 and J usage is TRBJ1-5, with a tentative D call TRBD1 (6 bases). CDR1 and CDR2 (germline): GTSNPN, SVGIG (reference sequence). CDR3 length equals 14 residues. Trimming took off 0 bases at V and 7 bases at J, with 13 bases between the two ends. The DNA for the CDR3 is TGTGCCTGGAGTGTTAAGGGGGGCGGGCAGCCCCAGCATTTT. It encodes CAWSVKGGGQPQHF.

The V call is TRBV12-3 or TRBV12-4, the J call TRBJ1-6; D perhaps matches TRBD1 (5 bases). The CDR3 is made up of 15 amino acids. V lost 3 bases and J lost 8, with 14 bases in between. The CDR3 is CASSFGGATYSPLHF. The CDR3 DNA is TGTGCCAGCAGTTTCGGAGGGGCCACTTATTCACCCCTCCACTTT.

The table lists this clonotype with many counts. J is TRBJ2-1 and V is TRBV3-1; 13 nucleotides line up with TRBD2. Germline V gene data show CDR1 as LGHDT and CDR2 as YNNKEL (reference sequence). With 4 bases clipped from V and 5 bases from J, the junction kept 2 bases outside the gene matches. This CDR3 is 15 amino acids long. As DNA, the CDR3 is TGTGCCAGCAGCCGCGGACTAGCGGGAGACAATGAGCAGTTCTTC. Its translation: CASSRGLAGDNEQFF.

The sample holds a few counts of this clonotype. This chain joins TRBV5-8 and TRBJ2-4; D not certain. The V gene's germline CDR1 is SGHTS and CDR2 YDEGEE. Trimming took off 0 bases at V and 6 bases at J, with 7 bases between the two ends. The CDR3 contains 13 residues. Written as DNA, the CDR3 is TGTGCCAGCAGCTTGGGGGTTCGAAACATTCAGTACTTC. Translated: CASSLGVRNIQYF.

This clonotype was found many times. The V call is TRBV6-1, the J call TRBJ1-3, with a tentative D call TRBD1 (5 bases). Germline V gives CDR1 MNHNS, CDR2 SASEGT. With 5 bases removed from V and 4 bases from J, the gap between germline ends came to 12 bases. The CDR3 length is 14 residues. In nucleotides, the CDR3 is TGTGCCAGCAGTCCACAACAGGAGGGAAACACCATATATTTT. Translation: CASSPQQEGNTIYF.

In the case of this clonotype: A much bigger clone sits one base away, suggesting this may be a read error. This sequence joins TRBV20-1 and TRBJ2-7, with 11 positions matching TRBD2. Germline V gene lookup returns CDR1 DFQATT and CDR2 SNEGSKA (reference sequence). Germline trimming cut 0 bases from V and 5 bases from J; bases unmatched to any gene: 6. The CDR3 has 15 residues. CDR3 nucleotide sequence: TGCAGTGCTAGAGATGGACTAGCGGGCGGCCACGAGCAGTACTTC. Its translation: CSARDGLAGGHEQYF.

A few counts support this clonotype. V and J are TRBV5-5 and TRBJ2-3; TRBD1 agrees at 9 bases. This CDR3 spans 15 amino acids. The junction had 4 bases not matched to a gene; V was cut back by 1 base and J by 4 bases. Per germline, CDR1 SGHKS and CDR2 YYEKEE (reference sequence). The CDR3 loop is CASSLTGGMADTQYF. CDR3 bases: TGTGCCAGCAGCTTGACAGGGGGCATGGCAGATACGCAGTATTTT.

DNA for the CDR3: TGCGCCAGCAGCCAAGTGTTTGGAGGATTGGCAGTCTCCTACGAGCAGTACTTC. Translation: CASSQVFGGLAVSYEQYF. J is TRBJ2-7 and V is TRBV4-1; D is possibly TRBD2 (5 bases). V dropped 1 base and J dropped 0 bases, with 19 bases sitting between them. Germline V lookup: CDR1 MGHRA, CDR2 YSYEKL. CDR3 size: 18 residues.